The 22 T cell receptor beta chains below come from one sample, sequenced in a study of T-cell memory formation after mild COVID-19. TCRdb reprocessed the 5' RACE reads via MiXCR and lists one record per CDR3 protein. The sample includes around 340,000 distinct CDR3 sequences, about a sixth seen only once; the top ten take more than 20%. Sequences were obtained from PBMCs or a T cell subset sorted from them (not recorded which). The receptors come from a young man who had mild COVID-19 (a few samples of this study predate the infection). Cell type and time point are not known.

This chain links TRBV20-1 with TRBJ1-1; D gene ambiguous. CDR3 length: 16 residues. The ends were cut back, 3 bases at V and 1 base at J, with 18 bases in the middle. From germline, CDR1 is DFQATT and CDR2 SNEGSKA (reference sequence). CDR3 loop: CSASPESSPGNTEAFF. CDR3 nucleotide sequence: TGCAGTGCTAGTCCAGAATCCTCCCCCGGGAACACTGAAGCTTTCTTT.

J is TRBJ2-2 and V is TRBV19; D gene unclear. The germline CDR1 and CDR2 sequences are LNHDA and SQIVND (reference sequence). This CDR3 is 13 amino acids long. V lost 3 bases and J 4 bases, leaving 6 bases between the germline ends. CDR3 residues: CASSMGRTGELFF. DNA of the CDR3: TGTGCCAGTAGTATGGGTCGCACCGGGGAGCTGTTTTTT.

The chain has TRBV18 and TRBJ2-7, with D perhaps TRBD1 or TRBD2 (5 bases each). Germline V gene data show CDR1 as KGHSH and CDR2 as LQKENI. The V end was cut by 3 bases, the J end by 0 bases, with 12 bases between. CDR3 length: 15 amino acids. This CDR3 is CASSPHRDASYEQYV. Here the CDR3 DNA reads TGTGCCAGCTCACCCCACCGGGACGCCTCCTACGAGCAGTACGTC.

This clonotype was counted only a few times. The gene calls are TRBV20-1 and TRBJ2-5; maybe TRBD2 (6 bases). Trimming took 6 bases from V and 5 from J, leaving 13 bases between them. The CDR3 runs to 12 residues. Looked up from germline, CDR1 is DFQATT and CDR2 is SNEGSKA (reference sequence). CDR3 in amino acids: CSAPSAGETQYF. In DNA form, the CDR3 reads TGCAGTGCCCCAAGCGCGGGGGAGACCCAGTACTTC.

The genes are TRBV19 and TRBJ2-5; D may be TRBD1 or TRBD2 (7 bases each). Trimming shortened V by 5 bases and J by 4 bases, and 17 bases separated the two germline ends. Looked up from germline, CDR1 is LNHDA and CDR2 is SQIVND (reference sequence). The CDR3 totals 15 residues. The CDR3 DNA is TGTGCCAGTAGTGATAATCAGGGGGGGCGAGAGACCCAGTACTTC. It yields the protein CASSDNQGGRETQYF. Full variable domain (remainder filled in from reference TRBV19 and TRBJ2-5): DGGITQSPKYLFRKEGQNVTLSCEQNLNHDAMYWYRQDPGQGLRLIYYSQIVNDFQKGDIAEGYSVSREKKESFPLTVTSAQKNPTAFYLCASSDNQGGRETQYFGPGTRLLVL.

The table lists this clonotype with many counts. CDR3 nucleotides: TGTGCCGCGCGGCCGTTAGAGCGGACGGCAGGCAGCTCCTACGAGCAGTACGTC. Protein sequence: CAARPLERTAGSSYEQYV. The V and J genes are TRBV27 and TRBJ2-7; the D gene is possibly TRBD2 (5 bases). Looked up from germline, CDR1 is MNHEY and CDR2 is SMNVEV (reference sequence). Trimming took 11 bases from V and 0 from J, leaving 29 bases between them. The CDR3 length is 18 residues.

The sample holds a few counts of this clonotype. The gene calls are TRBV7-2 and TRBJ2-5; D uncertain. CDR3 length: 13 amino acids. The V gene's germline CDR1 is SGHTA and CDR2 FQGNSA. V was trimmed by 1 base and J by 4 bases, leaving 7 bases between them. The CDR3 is CASSLDLPETQYF. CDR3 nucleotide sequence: TGTGCCAGCAGCTTAGATCTCCCAGAGACCCAGTACTTC. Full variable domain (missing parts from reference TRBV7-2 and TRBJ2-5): GAGVSQSPSNKVTEKGKDVELRCDPISGHTALYWYRQSLGQGLEFLIYFQGNSAPDKSGLPSDRFSAERTGGSVSTLTIQRTQQEDSAVYLCASSLDLPETQYFGPGTRLLVL.

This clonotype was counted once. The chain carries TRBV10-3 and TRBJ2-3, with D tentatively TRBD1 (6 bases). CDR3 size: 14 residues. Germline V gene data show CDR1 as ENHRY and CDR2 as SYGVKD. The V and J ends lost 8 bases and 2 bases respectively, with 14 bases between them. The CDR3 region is CAIAQQGPTDTQYF. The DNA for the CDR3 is TGTGCCATCGCCCAGCAGGGGCCCACAGATACGCAGTATTTT.

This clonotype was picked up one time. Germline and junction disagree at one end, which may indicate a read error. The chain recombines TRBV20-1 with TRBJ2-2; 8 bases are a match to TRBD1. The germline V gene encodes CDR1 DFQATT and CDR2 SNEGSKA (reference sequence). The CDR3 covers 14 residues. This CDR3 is CSAGDDRGAGVLFF. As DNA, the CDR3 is TGCAGTGCCGGTGACGACAGGGGCGCCGGGGTGCTGTTTTTT.

Here the CDR3 DNA reads TGTGCCACCAGTGACCCCTACAGAGCCCCGAGCACAGATACGCAGTATTTT. This codes for CATSDPYRAPSTDTQYF. The chain employs TRBV24-1 and TRBJ2-3; D gene uncertain. Germline-derived CDR1 and CDR2 are KGHDR and SFDVKD. V was pared by 4 bases and J by 0 bases, with 16 bases between. The CDR3 sequence is 17 residues long.

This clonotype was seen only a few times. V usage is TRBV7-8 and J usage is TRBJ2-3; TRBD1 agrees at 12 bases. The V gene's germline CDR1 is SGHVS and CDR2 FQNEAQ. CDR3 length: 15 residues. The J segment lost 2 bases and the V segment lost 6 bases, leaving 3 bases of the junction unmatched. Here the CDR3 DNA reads TGTGCCAGCAGGGGGGGACAGGGGGCCACAGATACGCAGTATTTT. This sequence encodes CASRGGQGATDTQYF.

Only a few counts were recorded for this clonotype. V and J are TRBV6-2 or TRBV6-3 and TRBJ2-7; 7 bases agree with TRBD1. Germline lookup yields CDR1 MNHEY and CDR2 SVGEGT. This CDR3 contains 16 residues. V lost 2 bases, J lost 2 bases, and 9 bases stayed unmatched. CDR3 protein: CASSYATLGQTYEQYV. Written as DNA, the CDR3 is TGTGCCAGCAGTTACGCGACCCTGGGACAGACCTACGAGCAGTACGTC.

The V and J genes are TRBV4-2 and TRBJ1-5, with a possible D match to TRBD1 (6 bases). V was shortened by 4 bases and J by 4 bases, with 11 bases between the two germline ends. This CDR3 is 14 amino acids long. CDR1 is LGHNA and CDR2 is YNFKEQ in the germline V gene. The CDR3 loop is CASSLDRKNQPQHF. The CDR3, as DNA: TGTGCCAGCAGCCTCGACAGGAAGAATCAGCCCCAGCATTTT.

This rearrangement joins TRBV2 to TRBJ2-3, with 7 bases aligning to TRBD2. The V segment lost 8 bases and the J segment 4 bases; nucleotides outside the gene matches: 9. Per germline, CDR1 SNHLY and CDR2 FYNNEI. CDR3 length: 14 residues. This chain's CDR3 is CASPRGGFPDTQYF. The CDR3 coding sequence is TGTGCCAGCCCCCGGGGAGGGTTCCCAGATACGCAGTATTTT.

This CDR3 reads CAISESTGPLRTF. The CDR3 DNA is TGTGCCATCAGTGAGTCGACAGGGCCCCTCCGCACCTTC. The chain recombines TRBV10-3 with TRBJ1-2, with 7 bases fitting TRBD1. The CDR3 extends over 13 amino acids. CDR1 is ENHRY and CDR2 is SYGVKD in the germline V gene. Losses at the gene ends were 0 bases for V and 13 bases for J; bases not matched to a gene: 8.

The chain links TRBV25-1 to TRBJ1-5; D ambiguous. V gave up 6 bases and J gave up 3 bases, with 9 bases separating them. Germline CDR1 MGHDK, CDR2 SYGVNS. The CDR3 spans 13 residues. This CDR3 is CASSPGANQPQHF. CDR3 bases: TGTGCCAGCAGCCCGGGTGCCAATCAGCCCCAGCATTTT.

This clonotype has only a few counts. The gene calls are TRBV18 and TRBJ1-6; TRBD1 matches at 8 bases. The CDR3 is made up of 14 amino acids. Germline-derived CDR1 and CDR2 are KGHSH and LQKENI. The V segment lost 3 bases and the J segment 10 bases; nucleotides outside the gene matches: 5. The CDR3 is CASSPGQGRSPLHF. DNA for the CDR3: TGTGCCAGCTCACCCGGACAGGGACGCTCACCCCTCCACTTT. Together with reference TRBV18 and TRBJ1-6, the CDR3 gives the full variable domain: NAGVMQNPRHLVRRRGQEARLRCSPMKGHSHVYWYRQLPEEGLKFMVYLQKENIIDESGMPKERFSAEFPKEGPSILRIQQVVRGDSAAYFCASSPGQGRSPLHFGNGTRLTVT.

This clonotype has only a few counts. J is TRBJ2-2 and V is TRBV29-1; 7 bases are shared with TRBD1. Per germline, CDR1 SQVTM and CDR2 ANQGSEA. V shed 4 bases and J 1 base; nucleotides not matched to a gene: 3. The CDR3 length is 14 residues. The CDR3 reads CSVAGQENTGELFF. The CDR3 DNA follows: TGCAGCGTTGCCGGACAGGAGAACACCGGGGAGCTGTTTTTT.

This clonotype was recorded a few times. The CDR3 nucleotides read TGCAGTGCGAGTCCGGGACTGGACTACGAGCAGTACGTC. Its translation is CSASPGLDYEQYV. This chain connects TRBV20-1 to TRBJ2-7; D is possibly TRBD2 (6 bases). V gave up 6 bases and J gave up 3 bases, with 15 bases separating them. CDR3 length: 13 amino acids. Germline values: CDR1 DFQATT, CDR2 SNEGSKA (reference sequence).

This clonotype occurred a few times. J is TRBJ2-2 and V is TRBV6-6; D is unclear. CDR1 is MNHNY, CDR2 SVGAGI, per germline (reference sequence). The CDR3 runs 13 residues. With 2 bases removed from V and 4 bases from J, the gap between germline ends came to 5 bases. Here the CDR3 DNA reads TGTGCCAGCAGTTACGTGATCACCGGGGAGCTGTTTTTT. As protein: CASSYVITGELFF.

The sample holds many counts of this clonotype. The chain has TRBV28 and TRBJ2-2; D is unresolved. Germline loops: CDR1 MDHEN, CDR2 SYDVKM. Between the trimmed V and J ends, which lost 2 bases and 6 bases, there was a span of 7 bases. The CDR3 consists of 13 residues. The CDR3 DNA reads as TGTGCCAGCAGTTTAATAATGGCCGGGGAGCTGTTTTTT. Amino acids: CASSLIMAGELFF.

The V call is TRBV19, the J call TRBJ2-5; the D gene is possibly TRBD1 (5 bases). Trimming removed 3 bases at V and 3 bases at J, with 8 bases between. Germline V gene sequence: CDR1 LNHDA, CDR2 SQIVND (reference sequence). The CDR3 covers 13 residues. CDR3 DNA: TGTGCCAGTAGTATTGGCAGGGAAGAGACCCAGTACTTC. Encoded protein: CASSIGREETQYF.